This T cell receptor beta chain was found in a study of blood T cell repertoires in COVID-19. Across the study: T cells, B-cell-depleted T cells, or PBMCs provided the cDNA or gDNA that served as material.

Seattle cases were enrolled at active infection and followed longitudinally. V was clipped by 1 base and J by 1 base; unmatched bases: 4. The CDR3 contains 15 residues. Germline V gene lookup returns CDR1 SEHNR and CDR2 FQNEAQ (reference sequence). Libraries were prepared by immunoSEQ multiplex PCR; TCRdb keeps only in-frame clonotypes and omits some of them. This sample has roughly 120,000 clones, with roughly 92% found just once. The chain recombines TRBV7-9 with TRBJ2-7; 7 bases map to TRBD2. Sequencing was carried out using peripheral blood. The clonotype was recovered from a man over 45 with COVID-19, enrolled during active disease. The CDR3 spells CASSLGGRASYEQYF. The CDR3 coding sequence is TGTGCCAGCAGCTTAGGTGGGAGGGCTTCCTACGAGCAGTACTTC.